Listed here are 24 T cell receptor beta chains from one sample, sequenced in a study of blood T cell repertoires in COVID-19. The repertoire was sequenced with immunoSEQ multiplex PCR; TCRdb's copy has only in-frame clones and lacks some. In the table there are about 240,000 clones, roughly 90% of which are singletons. Source material: peripheral blood. Receptors originate from a man aged 55-75 years who had recovered from COVID-19.

This clone was counted a single time. The chain couples TRBV9 to TRBJ2-1, with 8 bases matching TRBD2. The ends lost 0 bases at V and 7 bases at J; junction bases unmatched: 6. CDR3 length equals 15 residues. Germline CDR1 and CDR2: SGDLS and YYNGEE. The CDR3 loop reads CASSVGTSSVNEQFF. The CDR3 DNA follows: TGTGCCAGCAGCGTAGGGACTAGCAGTGTGAATGAGCAGTTCTTC.

This clone has just a few counts. The chain carries TRBV4-2 and TRBJ2-3; D is unresolved. The CDR3 loop spans 16 amino acids. From germline, CDR1 is LGHNA and CDR2 YNFKEQ. The V end lost 1 base, the J end lost 6 bases, and 17 bases lay between the germline ends. Here the CDR3 DNA reads TGTGCCAGCAGCCAAGGGAGAAGTAGTCCTACTGATACGCAGTATTTT. This gives the protein CASSQGRSSPTDTQYF.

This chain uses TRBV7-2 with TRBJ2-5; 9 nucleotides align to TRBD1. The V gene's germline CDR1 is SGHTA and CDR2 FQGNSA. V lost 5 bases to trimming and J lost 5 bases; unmatched junction nucleotides: 9. This CDR3 comprises 15 residues. The CDR3 is CASSPSTGGSETQYF. Here the CDR3 DNA reads TGTGCCAGCAGCCCCTCGACAGGGGGTAGTGAGACCCAGTACTTC. The full variable domain, with the rest looked up from reference TRBV7-2 and TRBJ2-5, is GAGVSQSPSNKVTEKGKDVELRCDPISGHTALYWYRQSLGQGLEFLIYFQGNSAPDKSGLPSDRFSAERTGGSVSTLTIQRTQQEDSAVYLCASSPSTGGSETQYFGPGTRLLVL.

This sequence joins TRBV30 and TRBJ1-4, with D possibly being TRBD1 (5 bases). The V end lost 5 bases, the J end lost 7 bases, and 20 bases lay between the germline ends. CDR3 length: 15 residues. Germline lookup yields CDR1 GTSNPN and CDR2 SVGIG (reference sequence). This chain's CDR3 is CAWGQRTEYFEKLFF. In nucleotides, the CDR3 is TGTGCCTGGGGACAACGGACGGAGTACTTTGAAAAACTGTTTTTT.

V gene TRBV6-5 combines with J gene TRBJ1-3; TRBD1 aligns across 10 bases. The germline gives CDR1 MNHEY, CDR2 SVGAGI. After removal of 3 bases from V and 3 bases from J, the junction contained 5 bases not matched to a gene. The CDR3 consists of 16 residues. Written as DNA, the CDR3 is TGTGCCAGCAGTTATGGGGACAGGGGTGGTGGAAACACCATATATTTT. Translated, it gives CASSYGDRGGGNTIYF.

The rearrangement links TRBV3-1 (or the pseudogene TRBV3-2) to TRBJ2-3; TRBD2 might be the D (7 bases). CDR3 length: 17 residues. Trimming pared 1 base from V and 0 bases from J, leaving 14 bases between. Germline V gene sequence: CDR1 LGHDT, CDR2 YNNKEL (reference sequence). DNA for the CDR3: TGTGCCAGCAGCCAAGCAACGGCGGGGGCTAGCACAGATACGCAGTATTTT. Translating gives CASSQATAGASTDTQYF.

This chain uses TRBV2 with TRBJ2-1; D gene uncertain. V lost 7 bases and J lost 4, with 5 bases in between. Germline V gene lookup returns CDR1 SNHLY and CDR2 FYNNEI. The CDR3 is 11 residues long. In DNA form, the CDR3 reads TGTGCCAGCACCTTTTACAATGAGCAGTTCTTC. Amino acids: CASTFYNEQFF.

The chain combines TRBV7-9 with TRBJ2-5; TRBD2 agrees at 11 bases. The CDR3 extends over 15 amino acids. From germline, CDR1 is SEHNR and CDR2 FQNEAQ (reference sequence). J was trimmed by 5 bases and V by 6 bases; bases with no gene match: 8. The CDR3 DNA is TGTGCCAGCAGTTCCGTAGCGGGGGGGTTGGAGACCCAGTACTTC. It translates to CASSSVAGGLETQYF.

The chain employs TRBV7-8 and TRBJ1-4, with D possibly matching TRBD1 (6 bases). Trimming stripped 1 base from V and 8 bases from J, with 11 bases between. Germline V gene data show CDR1 as SGHVS and CDR2 as FQNEAQ. The CDR3 has 14 amino acids. CDR3 amino acids: CASSLGQGREKLFF. The CDR3, as DNA: TGTGCCAGCAGCTTAGGTCAGGGGAGAGAAAAACTGTTTTTT.

The rearrangement uses TRBV18 and TRBJ2-1; 8 bases fit TRBD1. The ends lost 0 bases at V and 8 bases at J; junction bases unmatched: 6. Per germline, CDR1 KGHSH and CDR2 LQKENI. CDR3 length equals 15 residues. CDR3 region: CASSPPRTGYHEQFF. The CDR3 nucleotides read TGTGCCAGCTCACCACCGAGGACAGGGTATCATGAGCAGTTCTTC.

This rearrangement joins TRBV5-1 to TRBJ2-1; D is unresolved. The CDR3 extends over 15 amino acids. Germline V gene sequence: CDR1 SGHRS, CDR2 YFSETQ. V was trimmed by 0 bases and J by 5 bases, leaving 12 bases between them. CDR3: CASSLGLTRDNEQFF. In DNA, the CDR3 is TGCGCCAGCAGCTTGGGACTTACCAGAGACAATGAGCAGTTCTTC.

The V call is TRBV6-1, the J call TRBJ2-7; D gene ambiguous. Trimming removed 0 bases from V and 3 bases from J, with 12 bases in between. The V gene's germline CDR1 is MNHNS and CDR2 SASEGT. The CDR3 sequence is 15 residues long. CDR3 bases: TGTGCCAGCAGTGAAGCGCTTCAACACTACTACGAGCAGTACTTC. Protein sequence: CASSEALQHYYEQYF.

The CDR3 reads CASSFGSGRLNEQFF. CDR3 in DNA: TGCGCCAGCAGCTTCGGGAGCGGGAGGCTAAATGAGCAGTTCTTC. The chain links TRBV5-1 to TRBJ2-1; 9 nucleotides match TRBD2. The CDR3 length is 15 residues. Per the germline V gene, CDR1 is SGHRS and CDR2 is YFSETQ. The junction had 7 bases not matched to a gene; V was cut back by 2 bases and J by 7 bases.

Points on this clone: The same CDR3 arises from other DNA sequences in this sample as well. The V gene is TRBV5-1, the J gene TRBJ2-1; D is unresolved. The germline V gene encodes CDR1 SGHRS and CDR2 YFSETQ. CDR3 length: 14 residues. Trimming shortened V by 0 bases and J by 4 bases, and 8 bases separated the two germline ends. The DNA for the CDR3 is TGCGCCAGCAGCTTGGGGCAGTCTTACAATGAGCAGTTCTTC. Translation gives CASSLGQSYNEQFF.

This chain joins TRBV24-1 and TRBJ2-2, with TRBD2 identical over 7 bases. Germline V gene sequence: CDR1 KGHDR, CDR2 SFDVKD. V was clipped by 7 bases and J by 2 bases; unmatched bases: 12. The CDR3 runs to 17 residues. The CDR3 sequence: CATSGEGHKSNTGELFF. The CDR3 DNA is TGTGCCACCAGCGGGGAGGGGCACAAGTCTAACACCGGGGAGCTGTTTTTT.

The gene calls are TRBV5-6 and TRBJ2-2, with 14 bases identical to TRBD2. With 3 bases clipped from V and 4 bases from J, the junction kept 11 bases outside the gene matches. The CDR3 runs 19 residues. In germline, CDR1 is SGHDT, CDR2 YYEEEE. The CDR3 DNA is TGTGCCAGCAGCTCCCGGACTAGCGGGGGGAACGCGGGCACCGGGGAGCTGTTTTTT. This gives the protein CASSSRTSGGNAGTGELFF.

Comment on this clone: At one end, the junction sequence differs from germline, possibly due to a read error. The CDR3 DNA follows: TGCGCCAGCAGTTTGGACTACAGGGACCCAAGGGGCTACACCTTC. Its protein is CASSLDYRDPRGYTF. V gene TRBV5-1 combines with J gene TRBJ1-2; weak D call: TRBD1 (6 bases). Germline assignment: CDR1 SGHRS and CDR2 YFSETQ. The CDR3 consists of 15 residues.

V gene TRBV5-1 combines with J gene TRBJ2-3; 8 bases agree with TRBD2. The trim removed 4 bases at V and 3 bases at J, leaving 10 bases unmatched. This CDR3 is built from 16 residues. CDR1 SGHRS and CDR2 YFSETQ come from the germline V gene. The CDR3 protein is CASSPVSGTLTDTQYF. The CDR3 DNA is TGCGCCAGCAGCCCAGTTAGCGGGACGCTAACAGATACGCAGTATTTT.

This chain connects TRBV3-1 (or the pseudogene TRBV3-2) to TRBJ1-6; no clear D. The CDR3 consists of 15 residues. V was pared by 4 bases and J by 5 bases, with 12 bases between. The germline V gene encodes CDR1 LGHDT and CDR2 YNNKEL (reference sequence). The CDR3 here is CASSREVLDNSPLHF. In nucleotides, the CDR3 is TGTGCCAGCAGCCGGGAGGTACTCGATAATTCACCCCTCCACTTT.

This chain connects TRBV2 to TRBJ2-3; 9 nucleotides line up with TRBD2. The CDR3 extends over 14 amino acids. V trimming: 6 bases; J trimming: 3 bases; junction bases outside the gene matches: 4. Germline lookup yields CDR1 SNHLY and CDR2 FYNNEI. CDR3 in DNA: TGTGCCAGCAGACTTAGCGGGGGTACAGATACGCAGTATTTT. Its translation: CASRLSGGTDTQYF.

The chain couples TRBV18 to TRBJ2-3, with 10 bases lining up with TRBD2. The CDR3 has 14 amino acids. V was clipped by 8 bases and J by 5 bases; unmatched bases: 7. Germline V lookup: CDR1 KGHSH, CDR2 LQKENI. CDR3 in DNA: TGTGCCAGCACAACACTAGCGGGGTTAGATACGCAGTATTTT. This encodes CASTTLAGLDTQYF.

This sequence joins TRBV4-1 and TRBJ2-1; 8 bases are shared with TRBD2. Per germline, CDR1 MGHRA and CDR2 YSYEKL. V dropped 0 bases and J dropped 8; count of bases not matched to a gene: 9. CDR3 length equals 16 residues. CDR3 DNA: TGCGCCAGCAGCCAAGAAACGGGGGGGCCGGGGGATGAGCAGTTCTTC. Its translation is CASSQETGGPGDEQFF.

The CDR3 coding sequence is TGTGCCAGCAGCCAATTAAAGAACACTGAAGCTTTCTTT. Translating gives CASSQLKNTEAFF. This chain joins TRBV3-1 (or the pseudogene TRBV3-2) and TRBJ1-1; D unresolved. This CDR3 is built from 13 residues. Trimming pared 2 bases from V and 1 base from J, leaving 5 bases between. Per germline, CDR1 LGHDT and CDR2 YNNKEL (reference sequence).

The chain is built from TRBV27 and TRBJ2-7; a possible D gene is TRBD2 (6 bases). Germline V lookup: CDR1 MNHEY, CDR2 SMNVEV (reference sequence). Trimming removed 3 bases at V and 0 bases at J, with 12 bases between. The CDR3 is made up of 15 amino acids. The CDR3 region is CASSLRGHYSYEQYV. The DNA of the CDR3 is TGTGCCAGCAGTTTGCGGGGTCACTACTCCTACGAGCAGTACGTC.